This TCR beta chain was sequenced for a study of T cell changes during pregnancy in multiple sclerosis (dated by TCRdb to the late 2010s). Regarding the complete study: The study examined how the T cell repertoire changed over the course of pregnancy in women with multiple sclerosis.

Trimming leaves V shorter by 1 base and J shorter by 8 bases, with the junction holding 6 bases beyond the gene matches. Counted from cysteine to phenylalanine, this CDR3 has 14 amino acids. The retained sequence is limited to the CDR3, 42 bases, with the frame set at the first base. The germline V gene (reference sequence) specifies PRHDT as CDR1 and FYEKMQ as CDR2. The method was the immunoSEQ multiplex PCR assay. The source is immuneACCESS, and TCRdb retained only in-frame sequences with V and J called. Part of the clones is not carried over; for the studies checked, unresolved V genes explain less than half of this, and the remainder is unexplained. This sample is represented by some 38,000 clones; approximately 91% of them were singletons. About 12% of the sample belongs to the ten largest clones. Points on this clone: Its antigen is currently not known. The sample holds no much larger clone one base away, and base qualities are not on file.

In this chain, TRBV13 is recombined with TRBJ1-2; 8 of the junction bases match TRBD1. This material consisted of CD8+ T cells from peripheral blood mononuclear cells, taken after pregnancy. This receptor was taken from a female donor with multiple sclerosis, enrolled in a pregnancy study. The DNA is as follows: TGTGCCAGCAGCTTAGTATCAGGGGGCCAGGGCTACACCTTC. This encodes CASSLVSGGQGYTF.